These T cell receptor beta chains were read from a single sample in a study of T cells after yellow fever vaccination. One entry per CDR3 protein, called by TCRdb with MiXCR from the 5' RACE reads. The table has about 130,000 distinct CDR3 sequences, about 7% seen once. This material consisted of CD4+ T cells sorted from PBMCs, taken about 10 days after the first yellow fever vaccination. The receptors here all came from a man between 18 and 35 years old who received the YFV17D yellow fever vaccine. CDR3s include the opening cysteine and the closing phenylalanine or tryptophan. The D gene is left open where the match is weak. Not all rows give a size; the values are once, few, many and, for expanded clones, a class.

v_call	d_call	cdr3_length	j_call	clone_size	cdr3_nt	cdr3_aa
TRBV5-1	.	15	TRBJ2-1	many	TGCGCCAGCAGCTCCGCGGACGGGAGCATCAATGAGCAGTTCTTC	CASSSADGSINEQFF
TRBV23-1	TRBD2	20	TRBJ2-3	many	TGCGCCAGCAGTCCCGGGGCGGGGACTAGCGGGGGAAAAAGCACAGATACGCAGTATTTT	CASSPGAGTSGGKSTDTQYF
TRBV12-3/TRBV12-4	.	13	TRBJ1-3	many	TGTGCCAGCAGTTTTCGGGATGGAAACACCATATATTTT	CASSFRDGNTIYF
TRBV7-2	.	13	TRBJ2-3	many	TGTGCCAGCAGCTTTCAGCAACCAGATACGCAGTATTTT	CASSFQQPDTQYF
TRBV7-2	TRBD1	14	TRBJ1-1	many	TGTGCCAGCAGCCTCGGACAGGGGAACACTGAAGCTTTCTTT	CASSLGQGNTEAFF
TRBV6-5	TRBD1	15	TRBJ2-7	few	TGTGCCAGCAGTTACGGGACAGGGAGAGCCCTCGAGCAGTACTTC	CASSYGTGRALEQYF
TRBV29-1	.	13	TRBJ2-5	many	TGCAGCGCTGCCGCTACGTCCCAAGAGACCCAGTACTTC	CSAAATSQETQYF
TRBV10-3	.	12	TRBJ2-5	.	TGTGCCATCAGTGATCGTGGAGAGACCCAGTACTTC	CAISDRGETQYF
TRBV27	TRBD1	16	TRBJ1-2	many	TGTGCCAGCAGCGAACAGGGGGCTAGGGCTAACTATGGCTACACCTTC	CASSEQGARANYGYTF
TRBV20-1	TRBD1	17	TRBJ2-1	.	TGCAGTGTTCCTTGGACAGGACCTCCAAAGTTCTACAATGAGCAGTTCTTC	CSVPWTGPPKFYNEQFF
TRBV5-1	.	13	TRBJ1-1	many	TGCGCCAGCACGTTTCAGGGGAGCACTGAAGCTTTCTTT	CASTFQGSTEAFF
TRBV6-2/TRBV6-3	TRBD1	15	TRBJ2-5	many	TGTGCCAGCAGAAAAGCGCAGACAGGGAAAGAGACCCAGTACTTC	CASRKAQTGKETQYF
TRBV9	.	16	TRBJ2-5	many	TGTGCCAGCAGCGGACGCCCGGGACAAATTGTGGAGACCCAGTACTTC	CASSGRPGQIVETQYF
TRBV6-5	TRBD1	14	TRBJ2-1	.	TGTGCCAGCACACCGGACAGGGCCTACAATGAGCAGTTCTTC	CASTPDRAYNEQFF
TRBV18	TRBD1	15	TRBJ2-7	many	TGTGCCAGCTCACCAGGACAGGCTCTCTCCTACGAGCAGTACTTC	CASSPGQALSYEQYF
TRBV5-1	.	14	TRBJ2-1	many	TGCGCCAGCAGCTTGGACGGCCTAGCCAATGAGCAGTTCTTC	CASSLDGLANEQFF
TRBV7-2	.	14	TRBJ2-5	many	TGTGCCAGCAGCTTAGGCGCGAATCGAGAGACCCAGTACTTC	CASSLGANRETQYF
TRBV7-3	.	14	TRBJ2-2	many	TGTGCCAGCAGCTTAGGGGTCGGCACCGGGGAGCTGTTTTTT	CASSLGVGTGELFF
TRBV19	.	13	TRBJ1-2	many	TGTGCCAGTAGTATTTGGGGGAACTATGGCTACACCTTC	CASSIWGNYGYTF
TRBV7-9	.	15	TRBJ1-6	many	TGTGCCAGCAGCCCCTTTTCGACAGAAATTTCACCCCTCCACTTT	CASSPFSTEISPLHF
TRBV4-1	.	17	TRBJ2-6	many	TGCGCCAGCAGCCAAGACTTTCGACCTTCCGGGGCCAACGTCCTGACTTTC	CASSQDFRPSGANVLTF
TRBV10-3	TRBD1	15	TRBJ1-2	many	TGTGCCATCAGACACTCCGGGACAGGGGGCGGCGGCTACACCTTC	CAIRHSGTGGGGYTF
TRBV2	.	13	TRBJ1-1	many	TGTGCCAGCGGAGTCGTGTGGGACACTGAAGCTTTCTTT	CASGVVWDTEAFF
TRBV29-1	TRBD1	13	TRBJ2-2	many	TGCAGCGCTGGACAGGGCTTGGGCGGGGAGCTGTTTTTT	CSAGQGLGGELFF
TRBV7-6	TRBD1	17	TRBJ2-6	many	TGTGCCAGCAGCTCGACGGGACAGGGAGCCCGAAAAGACGTCCTGACTTTC	CASSSTGQGARKDVLTF
TRBV7-2	.	16	TRBJ1-1	many	TGTGCCAGCAGCTTAGTTTATAGGTTTAAGGGCACTGAAGCTTTCTTT	CASSLVYRFKGTEAFF